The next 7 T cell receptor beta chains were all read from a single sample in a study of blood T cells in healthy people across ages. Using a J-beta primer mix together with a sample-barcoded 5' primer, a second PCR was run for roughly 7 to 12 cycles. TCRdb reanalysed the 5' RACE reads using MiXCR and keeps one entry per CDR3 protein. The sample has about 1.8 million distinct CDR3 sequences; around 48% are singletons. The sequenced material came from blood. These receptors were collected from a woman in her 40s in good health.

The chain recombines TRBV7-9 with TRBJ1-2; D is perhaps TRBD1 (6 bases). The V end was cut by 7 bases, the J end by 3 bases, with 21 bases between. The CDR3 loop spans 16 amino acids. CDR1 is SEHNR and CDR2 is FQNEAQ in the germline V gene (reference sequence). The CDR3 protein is CASTSNPQGRHYGYTF. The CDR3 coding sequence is TGTGCCAGCACCTCAAATCCCCAGGGGCGTCACTATGGCTACACCTTC.

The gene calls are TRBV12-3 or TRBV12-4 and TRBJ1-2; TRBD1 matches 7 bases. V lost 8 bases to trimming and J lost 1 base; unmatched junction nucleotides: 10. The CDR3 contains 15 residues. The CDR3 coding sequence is TGTGCCAGCGGTACGGGACAGCAGTTTAACTATGGCTACACCTTC. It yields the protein CASGTGQQFNYGYTF.

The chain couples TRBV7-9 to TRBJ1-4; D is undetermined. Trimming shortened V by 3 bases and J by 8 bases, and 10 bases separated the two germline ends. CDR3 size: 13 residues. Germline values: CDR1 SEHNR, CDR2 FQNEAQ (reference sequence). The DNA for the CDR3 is TGTGCCAGCAGCTTCCGTCTGCAGGAAAAACTGTTTTTT. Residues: CASSFRLQEKLFF.

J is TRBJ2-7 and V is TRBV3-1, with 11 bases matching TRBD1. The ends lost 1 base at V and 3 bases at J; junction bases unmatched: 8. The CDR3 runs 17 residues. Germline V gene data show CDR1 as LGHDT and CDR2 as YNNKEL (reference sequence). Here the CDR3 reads CASSQVGGTGGFYEQYF. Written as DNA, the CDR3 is TGTGCCAGCAGCCAAGTTGGGGGGACAGGGGGTTTCTACGAGCAGTACTTC.

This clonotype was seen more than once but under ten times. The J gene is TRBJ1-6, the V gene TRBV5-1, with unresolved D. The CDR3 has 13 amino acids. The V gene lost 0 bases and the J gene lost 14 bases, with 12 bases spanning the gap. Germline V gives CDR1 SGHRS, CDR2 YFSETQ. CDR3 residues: CASSLVGERTLHF. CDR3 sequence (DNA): TGCGCCAGCAGCTTGGTAGGTGAAAGGACCCTCCACTTT.

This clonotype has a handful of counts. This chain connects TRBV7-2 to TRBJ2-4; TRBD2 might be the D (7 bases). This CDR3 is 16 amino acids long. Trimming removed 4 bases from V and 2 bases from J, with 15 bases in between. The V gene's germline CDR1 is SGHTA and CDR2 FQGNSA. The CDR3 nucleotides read TGTGCCAGCAGCTCTCAGGGGAGCGGGACCAAAAACATTCAGTACTTC. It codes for CASSSQGSGTKNIQYF.

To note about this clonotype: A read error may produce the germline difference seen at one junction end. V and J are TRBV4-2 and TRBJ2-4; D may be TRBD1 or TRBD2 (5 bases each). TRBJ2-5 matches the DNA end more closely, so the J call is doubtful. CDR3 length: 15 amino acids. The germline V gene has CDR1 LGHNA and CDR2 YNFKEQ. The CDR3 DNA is TGTGTCAGCAGCCAAGAGGGGCTAGCTCGAGAGACCCAGTACTTC. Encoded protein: CVSSQEGLARETQYF.